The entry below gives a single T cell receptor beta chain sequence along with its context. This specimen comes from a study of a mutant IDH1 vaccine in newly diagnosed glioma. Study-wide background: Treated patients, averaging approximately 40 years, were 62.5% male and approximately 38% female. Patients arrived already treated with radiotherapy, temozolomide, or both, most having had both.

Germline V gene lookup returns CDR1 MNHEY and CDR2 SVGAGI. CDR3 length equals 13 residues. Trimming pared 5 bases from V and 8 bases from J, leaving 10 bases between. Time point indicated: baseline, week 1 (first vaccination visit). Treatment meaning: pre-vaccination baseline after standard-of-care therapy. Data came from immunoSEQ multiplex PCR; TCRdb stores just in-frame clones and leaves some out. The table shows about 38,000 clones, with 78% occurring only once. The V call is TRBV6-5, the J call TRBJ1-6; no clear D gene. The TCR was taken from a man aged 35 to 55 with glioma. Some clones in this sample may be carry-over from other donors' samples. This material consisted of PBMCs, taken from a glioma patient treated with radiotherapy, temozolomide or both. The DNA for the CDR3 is TGTGCCAGCAGTAACGACCGGGATTCACCCCTCCACTTT. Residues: CASSNDRDSPLHF.